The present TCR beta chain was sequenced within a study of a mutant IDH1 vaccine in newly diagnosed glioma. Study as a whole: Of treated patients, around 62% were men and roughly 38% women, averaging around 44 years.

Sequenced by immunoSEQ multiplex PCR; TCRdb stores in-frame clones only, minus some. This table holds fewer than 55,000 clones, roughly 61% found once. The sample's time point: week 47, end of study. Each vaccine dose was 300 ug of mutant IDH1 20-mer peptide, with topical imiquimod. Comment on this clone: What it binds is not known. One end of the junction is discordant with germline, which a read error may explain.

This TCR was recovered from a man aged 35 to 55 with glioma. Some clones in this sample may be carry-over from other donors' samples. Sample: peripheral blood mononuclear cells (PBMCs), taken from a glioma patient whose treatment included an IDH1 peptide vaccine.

CDR3: CASSSGLSNEKLFF. CDR3 DNA sequence: TGTGCCAGTAGCTCGGGACTCTCTAATGAAAAACTGTTTTTT. The chain joins TRBV13 to TRBJ1-4; TRBD1 is a possible D gene (5 bases). The CDR3 contains 14 residues. Germline-derived CDR1 and CDR2 are PRHDT and FYEKMQ (reference sequence).